This TCR beta chain was captured in a study of control samples from healthy donors and cancer patients. The germline gives CDR1 MNHEY, CDR2 SVGEGT. Trimming shortened V by 2 bases and J by 0 bases, and 7 bases separated the two germline ends. The CDR3 loop spans 14 amino acids. The protocol was immunoSEQ multiplex PCR, while the TCRdb copy is restricted to in-frame clones and leaves out a portion. This table holds a few hundred thousand clones, 80% to 95% found once. Material for sequencing was PBMCs. The chain is built from TRBV6-2 or TRBV6-3 and TRBJ1-1; D gene ambiguous. This TCR was sampled from a man aged 40-55 years with head and neck cancer. The CDR3 region has the DNA TGTGCCAGCAGTTACGACACCGTGAACACTGAAGCTTTCTTT. This codes for CASSYDTVNTEAFF.